These 3 T cell receptor beta chains were sequenced from one sample in a study of shared clonotypes between healthy human individuals. The method was immunoSEQ multiplex PCR; TCRdb's version includes in-frame clones alone and lacks a portion of them. The sample lists under 150,000 clones; 65% to 75% were seen once. Sequences were obtained from memory CD8+ T cells sorted from blood. Subset given: CD45RO+ cells pooled with CCR7-negative TemRA cells. These receptors were taken from a woman younger than 45 in good health.

The rearrangement joins TRBV28 to TRBJ1-5; D perhaps matches TRBD1 (5 bases). The length of the CDR3 is 20 residues. From germline, CDR1 is MDHEN and CDR2 SYDVKM. The V gene lost 6 bases and the J gene lost 5 bases, with 32 bases spanning the gap. CDR3 in amino acids: CASSKYNLRDGEIDHQPQHF. The CDR3 coding sequence is TGTGCCAGCAGCAAATACAACCTCAGGGACGGTGAAATTGACCATCAGCCCCAGCATTTT.

The chain uses TRBV15 and TRBJ2-6, with a tentative D call TRBD2 (5 bases). The length of the CDR3 is 14 residues. Germline CDR1 LNHNV, CDR2 YYDKDF (reference sequence). Trimming pared 8 bases from V and 9 bases from J, leaving 17 bases between. The CDR3: CATSDGRELNVLTF. The CDR3 nucleotides are TGTGCCACCTCGGACGGTCGGGAACTCAACGTCCTGACTTTC.

The chain links TRBV6-6 to TRBJ2-1; D unresolved. Germline V CDR1 and CDR2: MNHNY, SVGAGI (reference sequence). Deletions cut 7 bases from V and 6 bases from J, with 19 bases between. The CDR3 is made up of 15 amino acids. The CDR3 region has the DNA TGTGCCAGCACAAGTAGTCTTTTCGGTATCAATGAGCAGTTCTTC. It codes for CASTSSLFGINEQFF.